Below, 9 T cell receptor beta chains from the same sample are listed, as sequenced in a study of shared clonotypes between healthy human individuals. Libraries were prepared by immunoSEQ multiplex PCR; TCRdb keeps only in-frame clonotypes and omits some of them. Among roughly 2,300,000 clones, 92% were seen once, and the ten largest hold approximately 0.39%. Source material: naive CD4+ T cells from PBMCs. Regarding subset: CD45RA+ positively selected. Receptors were obtained from a man aged 18 to 35 in good health. Some clones in this sample may be carry-over from other donors' samples.

For this clone: Other DNA sequences from this sample encode an identical CDR3 as well. The J gene is TRBJ1-1, the V gene TRBV6-1, with 7 nucleotides matching TRBD1. Germline-derived CDR1 and CDR2 are MNHNS and SASEGT. J gave up 5 bases and V 1 base, and 4 bases lay outside the gene matches. The CDR3 has 14 amino acids. CDR3 nucleotide sequence: TGTGCCAGCAGTGAAGGCAGGGGGAGGACTGAAGCTTTCTTT. It is translated as CASSEGRGRTEAFF.

This clone appeared a single time. This chain links TRBV29-1 with TRBJ2-7, with D unclear. Germline CDR1 SQVTM, CDR2 ANQGSEA. The CDR3 has 15 residues. V was clipped by 6 bases and J by 0 bases, with 18 bases between them. In DNA form, the CDR3 reads TGCAGCGTAGTAGTTAGGACGGCGAGCTCCTACGAGCAGTACTTC. Protein: CSVVVRTASSYEQYF.

V and J are TRBV5-1 and TRBJ2-1; tentatively, D is TRBD1 (5 bases). V shed 4 bases and J shed 2 bases, with 13 bases lying between them. The CDR3 runs to 15 residues. The germline V gene encodes CDR1 SGHRS and CDR2 YFSETQ. CDR3 sequence: CASSPAPGTYNEQFF. DNA of the CDR3: TGCGCCAGCAGCCCCGCGCCAGGGACCTACAATGAGCAGTTCTTC.

V gene TRBV28 combines with J gene TRBJ1-2; D unresolved. V lost 5 bases and J 8 bases, leaving 12 bases between the germline ends. This CDR3 spans 12 amino acids. Germline V gene lookup returns CDR1 MDHEN and CDR2 SYDVKM. The CDR3 loop is CASSEPLFGYTF. The DNA for the CDR3 is TGTGCCAGCAGTGAACCCCTCTTCGGCTACACCTTC.

The V call is TRBV6-1, the J call TRBJ1-5; D not certain. V lost 8 bases and J 6 bases, leaving 14 bases between the germline ends. The CDR3 is 13 residues long. Germline loops: CDR1 MNHNS, CDR2 SASEGT. CDR3 DNA sequence: TGTGCCAGCCTTCGCGCGAGCGGTCAGCCCCAGCATTTT. Protein product: CASLRASGQPQHF.

The rearrangement joins TRBV7-8 to TRBJ2-7; D assignment may be TRBD1 or TRBD2 (5 bases each). Germline V lookup: CDR1 SGHVS, CDR2 FQNEAQ. Deletions cut 1 base from V and 9 bases from J, with 19 bases between. CDR3 length: 15 residues. CDR3 protein: CASSLVGDVVGGQYF. In DNA form, the CDR3 reads TGTGCCAGCAGCTTAGTGGGGGACGTTGTCGGAGGGCAGTACTTC.

The chain joins TRBV23-1 to TRBJ2-7; D is perhaps TRBD1 (6 bases). TRBV23-1 falls under the ORF class, with uncertain function. The CDR3 loop spans 16 amino acids. V was trimmed by 4 bases and J by 4 bases, leaving 20 bases between them. The CDR3 DNA reads as TGCGCCAGCAGTCCCCGAGAAAGGGACATAAGGTACGAGCAGTACTTC. It codes for CASSPRERDIRYEQYF.

The chain is built from TRBV18 and TRBJ2-1, with TRBD2 as a possible D gene (5 bases). Trimming pared 0 bases from V and 3 bases from J, leaving 15 bases between. The CDR3 extends over 17 amino acids. Germline lookup yields CDR1 KGHSH and CDR2 LQKENI. The CDR3 reads CASSPPGSSGGYNEQFF. The CDR3 region has the DNA TGTGCCAGCTCACCACCGGGGTCCAGCGGAGGCTACAATGAGCAGTTCTTC.

The V call is TRBV12-5, the J call TRBJ2-1; 10 nucleotides align to TRBD1. The CDR3 sequence is 15 residues long. Trimming removed 1 base from V and 6 bases from J; junction bases left unmatched: 3. CDR1 is LGHNT, CDR2 FRNRAP, per germline. For the CDR3, the DNA is TGTGCTAGTGGTTTGGACGGGACAGGGGTCAATGAGCAGTTCTTC. Its protein is CASGLDGTGVNEQFF.